This T cell receptor (beta chain) was observed in a study of cytotoxic CD8 clonotypes in ibrutinib-treated CLL. Study-wide context: Included were 11 to 12 relapsed/refractory and about 14 treatment-naive patients, of whom approximately 18 were IGHV unmutated. Response material was collected after a median around 12 months of treatment, range 6 to 36.

To note about this clone: Its cognate antigen is unknown.

Study results and limitations: Patients with sustained remission and those progressing were sampled at differing times.

The intended depth for sequencing was 1 in 200,000 to 1 in 1 million T cells. Sequencing used immunoSEQ multiplex PCR; TCRdb keeps in-frame clones, though not all of them. The table includes 190,000 or so clones, over 60% detected once. Germline CDR1 SGHNT, CDR2 YYREEE (reference sequence). Germline trimming cut 3 bases from V and 7 bases from J; bases unmatched to any gene: 3. This CDR3 is 15 amino acids long. The source of this sequence is a human donor with chronic lymphocytic leukemia. This sample comprised PBMCs, obtained after 24 months of ibrutinib treatment. The chain carries TRBV5-4 and TRBJ2-2, with 13 bases lining up with TRBD2. CDR3 region: CASSSWTSGSGELFF. The DNA for the CDR3 is TGTGCCAGCAGCTCATGGACTAGCGGGAGCGGGGAGCTGTTTTTT. The whole variable domain, filled in from reference TRBV5-4 and TRBJ2-2, reads ETGVTQSPTHLIKTRGQQVTLRCSSQSGHNTVSWYQQALGQGPQFIFQYYREEENGRGNFPPRFSGLQFPNYSSELNVNALELDDSALYLCASSSWTSGSGELFFGEGSRLTVL.